Described below is a single T cell receptor (beta chain) sequence and its context. The sample is drawn from a study of CD8+CD57+ T cells in acquired aplastic anemia. Genomic DNA, serving as template, underwent TCR beta VDJ and CDR3 profiling. TCRdb re-derived calls from the reads in MiXCR, one entry per CDR3 protein. The sample contains more than 100,000 distinct CDR3 sequences, 41% of which appear only once. In germline, CDR1 is SGHTA, CDR2 FQGTGA. There are 15 residues in the CDR3. Losses at the gene ends were 1 base for V and 6 bases for J; bases not matched to a gene: 4. The J gene is TRBJ2-3, the V gene TRBV7-3; 10 nucleotides align to TRBD1. This TCR was recovered from a human donor in good health, serving as a control. Input material: sorted CD4+, CD8+, or CD8+CD57+ T cells (not recorded which) from PBMCs. The CDR3 DNA reads as TGTGCCAGCAGCTTAATGGGACAGGGGTTGGATACGCAGTATTTT. Its protein product is CASSLMGQGLDTQYF.